These 6 T cell receptor beta chains were all obtained from the same sample, sequenced in a study of identical twins. Using its own MiXCR run on the 5' RACE reads, TCRdb lists one record per CDR3 protein. The data hold around 370,000 distinct CDR3 sequences, with roughly 9% observed a single time. The sample consisted of naive T cells sorted from blood. These receptors all stem from a woman in her fifties or sixties in good health.

This clonotype was detected many times. The J gene is TRBJ1-1, the V gene TRBV5-6; D is ambiguous. CDR1 and CDR2 from the germline V gene are SGHDT and YYEEEE. There are 14 residues in the CDR3. V lost 4 bases, J lost 1 base, and 11 bases lay in between. CDR3: CASSPAAGNTEAFF. The CDR3 nucleotides are TGTGCCAGCAGCCCCGCGGCAGGGAACACTGAAGCTTTCTTT.

This rearrangement joins TRBV6-2 or TRBV6-3 to TRBJ2-5; D call uncertain. In germline, CDR1 is MNHEY, CDR2 SVGEGT. V gave up 7 bases and J gave up 9 bases, with 24 bases separating them. CDR3 length: 15 residues. The CDR3 reads CASTQIIGEQRAQYF. CDR3 bases: TGTGCCAGCACCCAGATTATCGGTGAACAAAGGGCCCAGTACTTC.

This clonotype was seen ten or more times. The V call is TRBV29-1, the J call TRBJ1-5; no firm D call. This CDR3 is built from 11 residues. In germline, CDR1 is SQVTM, CDR2 ANQGSEA. Trimming left V 0 bases short and J 11 bases short, with 8 bases between. The CDR3 DNA sequence: TGCAGCGTTGAAGATAGCCTGACCCAGCATTTT. This translates into CSVEDSLTQHF.

This clonotype was detected ten times or more. CDR3 sequence: CASSLLAGGRNEQFF. For the CDR3, the DNA is TGTGCCAGCAGCCTACTAGCGGGAGGGAGGAATGAGCAGTTCTTC. The chain joins TRBV6-6 to TRBJ2-1; 13 nucleotides line up with TRBD2. CDR3 length: 15 residues. V was clipped by 6 bases and J by 7 bases; unmatched bases: 6. Looked up from germline, CDR1 is MNHNY and CDR2 is SVGAGI (reference sequence).

In its sample, this clonotype was seen a few times. The J gene is TRBJ1-1, the V gene TRBV6-1; the D is unclear. The germline gives CDR1 MNHNS, CDR2 SASEGT. The ends were cut back, 7 bases at V and 6 bases at J, with 18 bases in the middle. The CDR3 has 14 amino acids. Written as DNA, the CDR3 is TGTGCCAGCACCCAGAAACAGCACCTAGCTGAAGCTTTCTTT. Residues: CASTQKQHLAEAFF.

The CDR3 region has the DNA TGTGCCAGCAGCCCAGCGGGGGGAAAGTCTAGCACAGATACGCAGTATTTT. This sequence encodes CASSPAGGKSSTDTQYF. The chain is built from TRBV3-1 and TRBJ2-3, with TRBD2 matching over 9 bases. With V trimmed by 4 bases and J by 0 bases, 8 bases remained unmatched. CDR1 LGHDT and CDR2 YNNKEL come from the germline V gene (reference sequence). The CDR3 covers 17 residues.